One T cell receptor beta chain is described in this entry. As yet, its antigen is unknown. Profiling relied on immunoSEQ multiplex PCR, and the TCRdb table lists in-frame clones only, not all of them. Here the sample spans about 11,000 clones, about 70% being singletons. Germline CDR1 and CDR2: SNHLY and FYNNEI. V lost 11 bases to trimming and J lost 10 bases; unmatched junction nucleotides: 20. The CDR3 spans 15 residues. The data stem from a study of PD-1 blockade in classical Hodgkin lymphoma. Overall study results and limits: CD4+ TCR diversity, unlike CD8+, rose significantly by C4D1. Among the patients, those starting nivolumab under 1 year after ASCT were excluded. Whoever responded completely had baseline diversity much like that seen in newly diagnosed patients. Newly diagnosed patients reportedly trailed healthy donors in baseline TCR diversity.

Each patient experienced a relapse that followed autologous stem cell transplantation, and brentuximab vedotin exposure varied. The chain has TRBV2 and TRBJ2-4; 7 positions agree with TRBD2. This TCR was sampled from a human donor with classical Hodgkin lymphoma. Sequenced material: peripheral blood mononuclear cells (PBMCs), taken at baseline. CDR3 in amino acids: CAGQKRTGTGGIQYF. The CDR3 DNA reads TGTGCCGGCCAGAAGAGGACCGGGACCGGGGGGATTCAGTACTTC.